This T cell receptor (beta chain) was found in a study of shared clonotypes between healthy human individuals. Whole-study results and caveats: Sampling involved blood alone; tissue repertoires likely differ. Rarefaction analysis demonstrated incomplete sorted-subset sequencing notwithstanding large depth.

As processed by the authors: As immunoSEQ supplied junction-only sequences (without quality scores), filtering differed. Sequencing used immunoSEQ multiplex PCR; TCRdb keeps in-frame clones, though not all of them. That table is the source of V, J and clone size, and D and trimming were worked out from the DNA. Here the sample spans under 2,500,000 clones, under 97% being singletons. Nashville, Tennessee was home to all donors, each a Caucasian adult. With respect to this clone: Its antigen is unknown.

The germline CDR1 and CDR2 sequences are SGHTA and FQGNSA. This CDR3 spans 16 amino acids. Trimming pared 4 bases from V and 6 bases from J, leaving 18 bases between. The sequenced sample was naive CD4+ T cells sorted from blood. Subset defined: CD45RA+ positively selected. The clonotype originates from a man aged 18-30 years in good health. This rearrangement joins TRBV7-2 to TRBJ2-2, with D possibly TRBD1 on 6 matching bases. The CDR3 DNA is TGTGCCAGCAGCTATTCGGGACAACCTTTGGCCGGGGAGCTGTTTTTT. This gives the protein CASSYSGQPLAGELFF.